The 24 T cell receptor beta chains presented below share a single source sample, sequenced in a study of cytomegalovirus exposure and HLA in healthy donors. Primers: 60 Vbeta forward and 13 Jbeta reverse. Measured with immunoSEQ multiplex PCR; TCRdb has only the in-frame clones, and not every one. The sample consists of about 190,000 clones, roughly four fifths of them appearing once. Material: PBMCs. Receptor source: a woman in her 30s in good health and CMV-seropositive.

A single count supports this clone. The V call is TRBV28, the J call TRBJ1-4; D may be TRBD1 (6 bases). The CDR3 has 14 amino acids. V was cut by 4 bases and J by 6 bases, with 12 bases left in between. In germline, CDR1 is MDHEN, CDR2 SYDVKM. CDR3 residues: CASSYPQGYEKLFF. CDR3 DNA sequence: TGTGCCAGCAGTTACCCACAGGGTTATGAAAAACTGTTTTTT.

This chain links TRBV19 with TRBJ2-5, with TRBD1 identical over 8 bases. Near its end, the DNA agrees better with TRBJ2-7, so the J call may be wrong. The CDR3 runs to 15 residues. Germline CDR1 reads LNHDA; CDR2 reads SQIVND (reference sequence). This CDR3 reads CASTKRGTGGYEQYF. CDR3 nucleotide sequence: TGTGCCAGTACGAAGCGAGGGACAGGAGGGTACGAGCAGTACTTC.

This chain connects TRBV11-3 to TRBJ2-7, with D possibly matching TRBD1 (5 bases). V gave up 1 base and J gave up 6 bases, with 10 bases separating them. CDR1 and CDR2 from the germline V gene are SGHNT and YENEEA. The CDR3 is 13 residues long. The CDR3 DNA follows: TGTGCCAGCAGCTTAGGTACAGGAACCGAGCAGTACTTC. It codes for CASSLGTGTEQYF.

The sample holds one count of this clone. V and J are TRBV5-1 and TRBJ2-1, with 9 bases that match TRBD2. Germline V gene data show CDR1 as SGHRS and CDR2 as YFSETQ. The CDR3 contains 19 residues. Trimming took 4 bases from V and 3 from J; bases not matched to a gene: 17. CDR3 protein: CASSRGRLAETLLYNEQFF. The CDR3 DNA sequence: TGCGCCAGCAGCCGAGGTAGACTAGCGGAGACCTTACTCTACAATGAGCAGTTCTTC.

The chain recombines TRBV2 with TRBJ2-7, with 9 bases matching TRBD2. The CDR3 has 14 amino acids. Germline V gives CDR1 SNHLY, CDR2 FYNNEI. The V and J ends lost 8 bases and 5 bases, in that order; junction bases with no gene match: 10. DNA of the CDR3: TGTGCCAGCCTACCGGGACTAGCAGCACACGAGCAGTACTTC. Translation: CASLPGLAAHEQYF.

The chain uses TRBV19 and TRBJ1-1; possibly TRBD1 for D (6 bases). V lost 3 bases to trimming and J lost 0 bases, with 17 bases between them. Germline assignment: CDR1 LNHDA and CDR2 SQIVND (reference sequence). This CDR3 has 17 residues. CDR3 bases: TGTGCCAGTAGTATCCCCTCCGACAGGTTGATGAACACTGAAGCTTTCTTT. Translated: CASSIPSDRLMNTEAFF.

This CDR3 reads CASSFGKDGYTF. DNA of the CDR3: TGTGCCAGCAGCTTCGGGAAAGATGGCTACACCTTC. The gene calls are TRBV7-9 and TRBJ1-2; D ambiguous. The germline V gene has CDR1 SEHNR and CDR2 FQNEAQ (reference sequence). This CDR3 has 12 amino acids. Trimming took off 3 bases at V and 6 bases at J, with 8 bases between the two ends. The complete variable domain, with remaining parts taken from reference TRBV7-9 and TRBJ1-2, reads DTGVSQNPRHKITKRGQNVTFRCDPISEHNRLYWYRQTLGQGPEFLTYFQNEAQLEKSRLLSDRFSAERPKGSFSTLEIQRTEQGDSAMYLCASSFGKDGYTFGSGTRLTVV.

This clone was seen only once. The V call is TRBV28, the J call TRBJ2-5; weak D call: TRBD2 (5 bases). Deletions cut 3 bases from V and 3 bases from J, with 14 bases between. The CDR3 runs 15 residues. The germline CDR1 and CDR2 sequences are MDHEN and SYDVKM. The CDR3 bases are TGTGCCAGCAGTTTGAGGGAATCAGCCAAAGAGACCCAGTACTTC. As protein: CASSLRESAKETQYF.

The genes are TRBV6-5 and TRBJ2-7, with 11 bases fitting TRBD2. Germline CDR1 MNHEY, CDR2 SVGAGI. This CDR3 is built from 15 residues. The junction had 10 bases not matched to a gene; V was cut back by 8 bases and J by 4 bases. The CDR3, as DNA: TGTGCCAGCCGACTCCTGACTAGCGGGACTTACGAGCAGTACTTC. Its protein is CASRLLTSGTYEQYF.

This chain joins TRBV19 and TRBJ2-7, with D perhaps matching TRBD1 (6 bases). Per germline, CDR1 LNHDA and CDR2 SQIVND (reference sequence). CDR3 length: 13 residues. The V gene lost 5 bases and the J gene lost 3 bases, with 11 bases spanning the gap. The CDR3 sequence: CASSLRDNYEQYF. For the CDR3, the DNA is TGTGCCAGTAGTCTACGGGACAACTACGAGCAGTACTTC.

This clone has a single count. V gene TRBV28 combines with J gene TRBJ1-2; no firm D call. The germline V gene has CDR1 MDHEN and CDR2 SYDVKM. The V gene lost 6 bases and the J gene lost 0 bases, with 11 bases spanning the gap. The CDR3 has 14 amino acids. CDR3 coding DNA: TGTGCCAGCAGAATGTTAGGAGCTAACTATGGCTACACCTTC. It encodes CASRMLGANYGYTF.

The J gene is TRBJ1-5, the V gene TRBV4-2; 7 bases line up with TRBD1. Germline CDR1 is LGHNA and CDR2 is YNFKEQ. CDR3 length: 15 residues. J was trimmed by 4 bases and V by 2 bases; bases with no gene match: 5. CDR3 in amino acids: CASSQSSGGNQPQHF. CDR3 nucleotides: TGTGCCAGCAGCCAATCGTCAGGGGGAAATCAGCCCCAGCATTTT.

The rearrangement joins TRBV27 to TRBJ2-2; 10 bases align to TRBD1. The germline V gene encodes CDR1 MNHEY and CDR2 SMNVEV (reference sequence). After removal of 6 bases from V and 4 bases from J, the junction contained 5 bases not matched to a gene. The CDR3 is 15 amino acids. In nucleotides, the CDR3 is TGTGCCAGCAGCCGCGACAGGGGGCCCACCGGGGAGCTGTTTTTT. This codes for CASSRDRGPTGELFF.

J is TRBJ2-7 and V is TRBV5-4; D perhaps matches TRBD2 (5 bases). Germline CDR1 reads SGHNT; CDR2 reads YYREEE (reference sequence). This CDR3 region has 15 residues. Trimming shortened V by 2 bases and J by 6 bases, and 18 bases separated the two germline ends. Here the CDR3 DNA reads TGTGCCAGCAGCTTTGAGGGCCCCCGATATGGCGAGCAGTACTTC. As protein: CASSFEGPRYGEQYF.

The CDR3 sequence is CASSGLQPGLAGGRVGELFF. In nucleotides, the CDR3 is TGTGCCAGCAGTGGACTCCAGCCGGGACTAGCGGGAGGTCGAGTCGGGGAGCTGTTTTTT. The chain links TRBV6-1 to TRBJ2-2; TRBD2 aligns across 15 bases. From germline, CDR1 is MNHNS and CDR2 SASEGT. The CDR3 has 20 amino acids. Trimming at V came to 4 bases and at J to 7 bases, leaving 16 bases not matched to a gene.

This chain links TRBV28 with TRBJ1-5; D not certain. The germline V gene encodes CDR1 MDHEN and CDR2 SYDVKM. V gave up 6 bases and J gave up 0 bases, with 15 bases separating them. The CDR3 spans 16 residues. The CDR3 is CASSLEIGSSNQPQHF. The CDR3 coding sequence is TGTGCCAGCAGCTTAGAGATTGGTAGTAGCAATCAGCCCCAGCATTTT.

The chain couples TRBV5-1 to TRBJ2-7; D ambiguous. The V gene's germline CDR1 is SGHRS and CDR2 YFSETQ. The CDR3 is made up of 14 amino acids. V lost 0 bases and J lost 6, with 13 bases in between. The CDR3 DNA reads TGCGCCAGCAGCTTGGGATCGGAGATTTCCGAGCAGTACTTC. Its translation: CASSLGSEISEQYF.

The chain uses TRBV7-9 and TRBJ1-1; D possibly corresponds to TRBD1 (5 bases). Germline CDR1 SEHNR, CDR2 FQNEAQ (reference sequence). CDR3 length: 11 residues. Deletions cut 6 bases from V and 11 bases from J, with 13 bases between. The CDR3 loop is CASREGYVAFF. CDR3 sequence (DNA): TGTGCCAGCAGGGAGGGGTACGTTGCTTTCTTT. The full variable domain, rest sourced from reference TRBV7-9 and TRBJ1-1, is DTGVSQNPRHKITKRGQNVTFRCDPISEHNRLYWYRQTLGQGPEFLTYFQNEAQLEKSRLLSDRFSAERPKGSFSTLEIQRTEQGDSAMYLCASREGYVAFFGQGTRLTVV.

The chain employs TRBV6-1 and TRBJ2-1; no firm D call. Trimming cost V 2 bases and J 0 bases, with 8 bases left between them. CDR1 is MNHNS, CDR2 SASEGT, per germline. This CDR3 is built from 15 residues. CDR3 region: CASSEIMSSYNEQFF. In DNA, the CDR3 is TGTGCCAGCAGTGAAATAATGAGCTCCTACAATGAGCAGTTCTTC.

The CDR3: CASSLQGARGNTIYF. Written as DNA, the CDR3 is TGTGCCAGCAGCCTACAGGGGGCCCGTGGAAACACCATATATTTT. The J gene is TRBJ1-3, the V gene TRBV7-9; 9 nucleotides match TRBD1. The length of the CDR3 is 15 residues. Germline trimming cut 5 bases from V and 3 bases from J; bases unmatched to any gene: 5. CDR1 is SEHNR and CDR2 is FQNEAQ in the germline V gene (reference sequence).

This clone was detected only a few times. The J gene is TRBJ2-3, the V gene TRBV5-6; weak D call: TRBD2 (6 bases). The CDR3 covers 16 residues. V dropped 7 bases and J dropped 4 bases, with 22 bases sitting between them. Germline assignment: CDR1 SGHDT and CDR2 YYEEEE. CDR3 amino acids: CASAAPFERAADTQYF. CDR3 sequence (DNA): TGTGCCAGCGCGGCCCCATTTGAGCGGGCGGCAGATACGCAGTATTTT.

The CDR3 spells CASSADRRGNTEAFF. Here the CDR3 DNA reads TGTGCCAGCAGCGCCGACAGGCGAGGGAACACTGAAGCTTTCTTT. This chain connects TRBV7-2 to TRBJ1-1; D is perhaps TRBD1 (6 bases). This CDR3 is 15 amino acids long. Germline V lookup: CDR1 SGHTA, CDR2 FQGNSA. The V end lost 5 bases, the J end lost 1 base, and 14 bases lay between the germline ends.

The J gene is TRBJ1-2, the V gene TRBV16; no clear D. From germline, CDR1 is KGHSY and CDR2 FQNENV. Deletions cut 3 bases from V and 4 bases from J, with 12 bases between. This CDR3 has 14 residues. This chain's CDR3 is CASSHQAQSYGYTF. The CDR3 DNA reads TGTGCCAGCAGCCACCAGGCCCAGTCCTATGGCTACACCTTC.

The gene calls are TRBV28 and TRBJ1-1; 9 bases map to TRBD1. Germline V gene lookup returns CDR1 MDHEN and CDR2 SYDVKM. The CDR3 extends over 12 amino acids. Trimming took 6 bases from V and 10 from J; bases not matched to a gene: 6. CDR3 DNA: TGTGCCAGCAGGCCCGGGACAGGGTTAGCTTTCTTT. This gives the protein CASRPGTGLAFF.